Shown below are 8 T cell receptor beta chains from a single sample sequenced in a study of spatial heterogeneity in lung cancer (dated by TCRdb to about 2019). The time point label here, explained by the study, means: sample taken at primary tumor resection. For TCR sequencing, whole RNA was extracted from tumor and nontumor lung tissue, or from cryopreserved PBMC samples, and no cell sorting was done. Libraries were built with 5' RACE. Sequenced using a NextSeq 500. TCRdb applied fastp at Q25 and MiXCR to the public reads, then kept only in-frame beta chains. Every entry covers one CDR3 protein and lists the most common genes and DNA from its rows. Present in this sample are 77,000 or so distinct CDR3 sequences, approximately 20% of which were seen just once. The ten most abundant clones make up roughly 6.2% of the sample. Sequences were derived from PBMCs, sampled at surgery. The receptors here all came from a male donor with early-stage non-small cell lung cancer.

This clonotype was seen a few times. The gene calls are TRBV12-3 or TRBV12-4 and TRBJ2-5, with 9 bases aligning to TRBD2. The V and J ends lost 7 bases and 0 bases, in that order; junction bases with no gene match: 6. This CDR3 is built from 15 residues. CDR3 sequence reads: CASTHRTSDQETQYF. In DNA form, the CDR3 reads TGTGCCAGCACCCACAGGACTAGCGACCAAGAGACCCAGTACTTC.

This chain joins TRBV6-2 or TRBV6-3 and TRBJ2-7; no clear D gene. V was pared by 10 bases and J by 0 bases, with 10 bases between. The CDR3 runs 12 residues. Germline assignment: CDR1 MNHEY and CDR2 SVGEGT. In DNA, the CDR3 is TGTGCCACCCGGGCTAGCTCCTACGAGCAGTACTTC. Translated: CATRASSYEQYF.

This clonotype was detected a few times. The genes are TRBV20-1 and TRBJ1-1, with D unresolved. CDR3 length: 13 amino acids. Trimming took off 6 bases at V and 6 bases at J, with 17 bases between the two ends. Germline CDR1 is DFQATT and CDR2 is SNEGSKA (reference sequence). The chain's CDR3 is CSAAGAGRPEAFF. CDR3 nucleotides: TGCAGTGCGGCGGGAGCAGGACGGCCTGAAGCTTTCTTT.

There are a few counts of this clonotype. The J gene is TRBJ2-7, the V gene TRBV6-2 or TRBV6-3; D possibly corresponds to TRBD2 (5 bases). The ends were cut back, 6 bases at V and 3 bases at J, with 15 bases in the middle. The CDR3 loop spans 14 amino acids. The germline gives CDR1 MNHEY, CDR2 SVGEGT. The CDR3 DNA follows: TGTGCCAGCAGCCGACTAAGCGGCAACTACGAGCAGTACTTC. This encodes CASSRLSGNYEQYF.

This clonotype came up a few times. The chain uses TRBV19 and TRBJ2-3, with TRBD2 matching 13 bases. There are 18 residues in the CDR3. The V segment lost 5 bases and the J segment 3 bases; nucleotides outside the gene matches: 11. Germline CDR1 is LNHDA and CDR2 is SQIVND (reference sequence). CDR3 DNA sequence: TGTGCCAGTAGTCTCACTAGCGGGGGGGCCCGAGGGACAGATACGCAGTATTTT. It yields the protein CASSLTSGGARGTDTQYF.

The sample holds many counts of this clonotype. The chain recombines TRBV7-2 with TRBJ2-1, with 8 bases lining up with TRBD2. Trimming removed 4 bases from V and 7 bases from J; junction bases left unmatched: 3. Germline-derived CDR1 and CDR2 are SGHTA and FQGNSA. The length of the CDR3 is 13 residues. CDR3 nucleotide sequence: TGTGCCAGCAGCTCCACTAGCGGTAATGAGCAGTTCTTC. Translation gives CASSSTSGNEQFF. The entire variable domain, with the rest obtained from reference TRBV7-2 and TRBJ2-1, is as follows: GAGVSQSPSNKVTEKGKDVELRCDPISGHTALYWYRQSLGQGLEFLIYFQGNSAPDKSGLPSDRFSAERTGGSVSTLTIQRTQQEDSAVYLCASSSTSGNEQFFGPGTRLTVL.

In this sample, this clonotype turned up a few times. This chain connects TRBV29-1 to TRBJ2-7; 7 bases agree with TRBD1. The V gene end was trimmed by 1 base and the J gene end by 2 bases; junction bases not matched to a gene: 5. This CDR3 contains 14 residues. Germline CDR1 SQVTM, CDR2 ANQGSEA. The CDR3 loop is CSVEGDSKAYEQYF. CDR3 in DNA: TGCAGCGTTGAAGGGGACAGCAAGGCCTACGAGCAGTACTTC.

At least ten counts were recorded for this clonotype. The chain has TRBV6-6 and TRBJ2-7; 11 bases fit TRBD2. Germline CDR1 and CDR2: MNHNY and SVGAGI (reference sequence). V lost 7 bases, J lost 2 bases, and 10 bases stayed unmatched. The CDR3 loop spans 16 amino acids. The CDR3, as DNA: TGTGCCAGCACGCTAGCGGGAGGCCGGATTACCTACGAGCAGTACTTC. Translated: CASTLAGGRITYEQYF.